The following is a T cell receptor beta chain sequence with its context. Its antigen is currently not known. Base qualities are not provided; no much larger clone lies one nucleotide away. The collaborating institutions used their own protocols to collect whole blood in K2EDTA tubes. Collaborator samples were shipped for TCRbeta analysis as frozen whole blood, isolated PBMCs, or DNA extracted from either sample type. V sheds 8 bases and J sheds 0 bases, leaving 16 bases between their ends. Based on the germline V gene (reference sequence), the CDR1 and CDR2 sequences are MNHNY and SVGAGI. Measured from the cysteine to the phenylalanine, the CDR3 is 15 residues long. Of all the DNA, just the CDR3 is kept, 45 bases in frame from base 1. The immunoSEQ Assay, a bias-controlled multiplex PCR, was used to amplify TCRbeta CDR3 regions from genomic DNA. The paper's data handling went like this. The number of nucleated cells in each sample was estimated by amplification of reference gene primers within the assay. To quantify the absolute abundance of each unique TCRbeta CDR3 rearrangement, sequence reads were collapsed and filtered. Productive Simpson clonality was computed per sample as the square root of Simpson's diversity index over productive rearrangements. TCRdb took over this immuneACCESS table, retaining in-frame rearrangements with V and J assigned. Such tables are incomplete; in checked studies, under half of the missing clones stem from an unresolved V gene, and the remainder is unexplained. V and J calls and clone size are those listed in that table; D and trimming were worked out from the DNA. This sample has around 200,000 clones in its table, and approximately 84% of those were observed once. Over 4.5% of the sample lies in the top ten.

These data originate in a study of blood T cell repertoires in COVID-19 (dated by TCRdb to 2020 to 2021). At the level of the whole study: Samples covering the acute and convalescent phases of COVID-19 were provided by collaborators in the United States, Italy and Spain. Samples were obtained from the ongoing ImmuneRACE study (first 160 participants) and from about 1,300 subjects provided by 6 global collaborators. HLA class I and class II types, where available, came from metadata supplied by the sample provider rather than from assay-based typing. The sample metadata nearly always contained a de-identified subject ID, COVID-19 status, age in years and sex. The repertoires were made available in a free public database intended to serve as a resource for research on the immune response to SARS-CoV-2. The dataset comprised deeply sampled blood TCRbeta repertoires from subjects exposed to, actively infected with, or recovered from COVID-19. The material from the prospective study consisted of cDNA or gDNA derived from T cells, B-cell-depleted T cells, or PBMCs.

Beyond this particular receptor, the publication reports: Clinical and demographic metadata were provided uncurated, with the amount varying by source and participant.

This TCR was recovered from a man aged 80 or over with acute or convalescent COVID-19. The chain couples TRBV6-6 to TRBJ1-2; no confident D gene assignment can be made. The source material was peripheral blood. The DNA is as follows: TGTGCCAGCCTTCCCAGGCAGCAAGCTAACTATGGCTACACCTTC. Translated, it gives CASLPRQQANYGYTF.